The 28 T cell receptor beta chains below come from one sample, sequenced in a study of blood T cell repertoires in COVID-19. TCRdb's table, derived via immunoSEQ multiplex PCR, lists solely in-frame clones and lacks some. Of under 200,000 clones listed, around 84% are singletons. The sequencing sample was made of peripheral blood. The receptors here all came from a woman aged 65 to 85 with COVID-19, enrolled during active disease.

This clone was seen a few times. This chain joins TRBV7-9 and TRBJ2-7, with TRBD1 matching 10 bases. CDR1 SEHNR and CDR2 FQNEAQ come from the germline V gene (reference sequence). The CDR3 spans 14 residues. The trim removed 5 bases at V and 3 bases at J, leaving 4 bases unmatched. This CDR3 is CASSPDRGGYEQYF. CDR3 bases: TGTGCCAGCAGCCCGGACAGGGGGGGCTACGAGCAGTACTTC.

The V and J genes are TRBV29-1 and TRBJ1-4; no reliable D call. This CDR3 has 12 amino acids. Trimming removed 4 bases at V and 3 bases at J, with 6 bases between. The germline V gene has CDR1 SQVTM and CDR2 ANQGSEA. The CDR3 DNA follows: TGCAGCGTTGTTGCGGCTAATGAAAAACTGTTTTTT. Translated: CSVVAANEKLFF.

The rearrangement joins TRBV29-1 to TRBJ1-1; D unclear. This CDR3 is 13 amino acids long. The germline V gene has CDR1 SQVTM and CDR2 ANQGSEA. With 7 bases removed from V and 0 bases from J, the gap between germline ends came to 12 bases. CDR3: CSAGAGVNTEAFF. The CDR3 coding sequence is TGCAGCGCCGGAGCCGGGGTGAACACTGAAGCTTTCTTT.

The rearrangement uses TRBV6-2 or TRBV6-3 and TRBJ1-2, with D maybe TRBD1 (5 bases). Trimming stripped 4 bases from V and 0 bases from J, with 24 bases between. The CDR3 covers 19 residues. Germline V CDR1 and CDR2: MNHEY, SVGEGT. The CDR3 region is CASSSTTPTTGRANYGYTF. CDR3 bases: TGTGCCAGCAGTTCGACAACCCCTACAACAGGCCGAGCTAACTATGGCTACACCTTC.

CDR3 amino acids: CASSYSGGAGETQYF. CDR3 DNA: TGTGCCAGCAGTTATTCGGGGGGCGCAGGAGAGACCCAGTACTTC. This chain links TRBV6-6 with TRBJ2-5; tentative D call: TRBD2 (7 bases). The CDR3 loop spans 15 amino acids. V lost 3 bases to trimming and J lost 4 bases, with 15 bases between them. The germline V gene encodes CDR1 MNHNY and CDR2 SVGAGI (reference sequence).

The V call is TRBV28, the J call TRBJ1-2; the match to TRBD1 covers 9 bases. There are 12 residues in the CDR3. V gave up 2 bases and J gave up 14 bases; unmatched junction bases: 6. The germline CDR1 and CDR2 sequences are MDHEN and SYDVKM. The CDR3 DNA is TGTGCCAGCAGTTTACCCGACAGGGGGAGGACCTTC. It codes for CASSLPDRGRTF.

The chain recombines TRBV7-9 with TRBJ2-2; TRBD2 is a possible D gene (5 bases). Germline V gene sequence: CDR1 SEHNR, CDR2 FQNEAQ (reference sequence). This CDR3 is built from 15 residues. Trimming took 1 base from V and 8 from J, leaving 14 bases between them. CDR3: CASSLVAAQRGELFF. The CDR3 nucleotides are TGTGCCAGCAGCTTAGTTGCGGCCCAGCGGGGGGAGCTGTTTTTT.

The chain recombines TRBV7-9 with TRBJ2-3, with a weak D call TRBD2 (5 bases). The V end lost 4 bases, the J end lost 0 bases, and 11 bases lay between the germline ends. Germline lookup yields CDR1 SEHNR and CDR2 FQNEAQ (reference sequence). The CDR3 covers 15 residues. The CDR3 DNA reads as TGTGCCAGCAGCTCGAGGGCCCCAAGCACAGATACGCAGTATTTT. Amino acid sequence: CASSSRAPSTDTQYF.

This rearrangement joins TRBV9 to TRBJ2-3; 15 bases agree with TRBD2. Germline V CDR1 and CDR2: SGDLS, YYNGEE. After removal of 0 bases from V and 0 bases from J, the junction contained 14 bases not matched to a gene. The CDR3 length is 22 residues. The CDR3 sequence is CASSVAATTGTSGGSSTDTQYF. In DNA form, the CDR3 reads TGTGCCAGCAGCGTAGCAGCCACGACCGGGACTAGCGGGGGGTCTAGCACAGATACGCAGTATTTT.

The chain is built from TRBV28 and TRBJ2-1; 12 bases are a match to TRBD2. CDR3 length: 16 amino acids. The J segment lost 7 bases and the V segment lost 3 bases, leaving 7 bases of the junction unmatched. The germline CDR1 and CDR2 sequences are MDHEN and SYDVKM. The CDR3 reads CASSFFGTSGLNEQFF. CDR3 nucleotides: TGTGCCAGCAGTTTTTTTGGGACTAGCGGGTTAAATGAGCAGTTCTTC. Combining the CDR3 with reference TRBV28 and TRBJ2-1 gives the whole variable domain DVKVTQSSRYLVKRTGEKVFLECVQDMDHENMFWYRQDPGLGLRLIYFSYDVKMKEKGDIPEGYSVSREKKERFSLILESASTNQTSMYLCASSFFGTSGLNEQFFGPGTRLTVL.

V is TRBV18 and J is TRBJ2-5; 9 bases map to TRBD2. The CDR3 has 14 amino acids. CDR1 is KGHSH and CDR2 is LQKENI in the germline V gene. Trimming cost V 3 bases and J 9 bases; bases outside gene matches: 8. Written as DNA, the CDR3 is TGTGCCAGCTCACCTTCCGGGACTAGCACTCCCCAGTACTTC. It encodes CASSPSGTSTPQYF.

The CDR3 loop reads CASSLQVVYGYTF. In DNA, the CDR3 is TGTGCCAGCAGTTTGCAGGTAGTTTATGGCTACACCTTC. The chain combines TRBV6-5 with TRBJ1-2; no definite D call. This CDR3 has 13 residues. CDR1 and CDR2 from the germline V gene are MNHEY and SVGAGI. Trimming stripped 4 bases from V and 5 bases from J, with 11 bases between.

V and J are TRBV24-1 and TRBJ2-1; a possible D gene is TRBD2 (6 bases). CDR1 is KGHDR and CDR2 is SFDVKD in the germline V gene. This CDR3 region has 16 residues. The V gene lost 1 base and the J gene lost 0 bases, with 9 bases spanning the gap. In nucleotides, the CDR3 is TGTGCCACCAGTGATTTATCCGGGAGCTCCTACAATGAGCAGTTCTTC. This translates into CATSDLSGSSYNEQFF.

The sample holds one count of this clone. V gene TRBV9 combines with J gene TRBJ1-1; 7 bases align to TRBD1. Losses at the gene ends were 3 bases for V and 11 bases for J; bases not matched to a gene: 13. The CDR3 extends over 14 amino acids. Germline V gene sequence: CDR1 SGDLS, CDR2 YYNGEE. This chain's CDR3 is CASSDRQGRLKAFF. For the CDR3, the DNA is TGTGCCAGCAGCGACCGACAGGGACGGTTGAAGGCTTTCTTT. Together with reference TRBV9 and TRBJ1-1, the CDR3 gives the full variable domain: DSGVTQTPKHLITATGQRVTLRCSPRSGDLSVYWYQQSLDQGLQFLIQYYNGEERAKGNILERFSAQQFPDLHSELNLSSLELGDSALYFCASSDRQGRLKAFFGQGTRLTVV.

The chain uses TRBV28 and TRBJ1-1; D gene uncertain. Germline V gene data show CDR1 as MDHEN and CDR2 as SYDVKM. The CDR3 spans 13 residues. Trimming removed 5 bases at V and 6 bases at J, with 13 bases between. The CDR3 DNA reads as TGTGCCAGCAGTGTAGAGGCTAAAGCTGAAGCTTTCTTT. Its protein product is CASSVEAKAEAFF.

The rearrangement uses TRBV6-5 and TRBJ1-6, with D unclear. Germline CDR1 MNHEY, CDR2 SVGAGI. Trimming left V 5 bases short and J 10 bases short, with 9 bases between. CDR3 length equals 12 residues. CDR3 region: CASSPFESPLHF. The CDR3 DNA is TGTGCCAGCAGTCCCTTTGAGTCACCCCTCCACTTT.

V usage is TRBV2 and J usage is TRBJ1-2; 9 nucleotides match TRBD1. The CDR3 runs to 14 residues. The V gene end was trimmed by 7 bases and the J gene end by 3 bases; junction bases not matched to a gene: 6. Germline V gene data show CDR1 as SNHLY and CDR2 as FYNNEI. CDR3 DNA sequence: TGTGCCAGCAATAGGGACAGGGATCACTATGGCTACACCTTC. Protein product: CASNRDRDHYGYTF.

V gene TRBV28 combines with J gene TRBJ2-2; 8 nucleotides line up with TRBD2. V trimming: 6 bases; J trimming: 1 base; junction bases outside the gene matches: 1. This CDR3 comprises 14 residues. Germline V gene sequence: CDR1 MDHEN, CDR2 SYDVKM. The CDR3 DNA sequence: TGTGCCAGCAGCCGGGGGGGGAACACCGGGGAGCTGTTTTTT. Protein: CASSRGGNTGELFF.

The rearrangement joins TRBV28 to TRBJ1-2, with 7 bases matching TRBD1. V shed 10 bases, J shed 5 bases, and the junction held 13 bases outside the gene matches. The CDR3 sequence is 14 residues long. In germline, CDR1 is MDHEN, CDR2 SYDVKM. The chain's CDR3 is CATLNRGPQYGYTF. CDR3 in DNA: TGTGCCACCCTAAACAGGGGACCTCAATATGGCTACACCTTC.

J is TRBJ2-7 and V is TRBV10-3; maybe TRBD1 (6 bases). CDR3 size: 14 residues. V was shortened by 3 bases and J by 3 bases, with 12 bases between the two germline ends. Germline V lookup: CDR1 ENHRY, CDR2 SYGVKD. The CDR3 is CAISDPGDNYEQYF. CDR3 coding DNA: TGTGCCATCAGTGATCCCGGGGACAACTACGAGCAGTACTTC.

The chain combines TRBV6-2 or TRBV6-3 with TRBJ2-1, with D possibly TRBD1 on 5 matching bases. Germline assignment: CDR1 MNHEY and CDR2 SVGEGT. With 2 bases removed from V and 0 bases from J, the gap between germline ends came to 14 bases. This CDR3 is 17 amino acids long. The CDR3: CASSYGQGWSSYNEQFF. CDR3 nucleotide sequence: TGTGCCAGCAGTTACGGCCAGGGTTGGAGCTCCTACAATGAGCAGTTCTTC.

Comments on this clone: The sample holds other DNA sequences that translate to the same CDR3. CDR3 residues: CASSSVRETQYF. CDR3 DNA sequence: TGTGCCAGCAGTTCGGTCCGAGAGACCCAGTACTTC. This chain links TRBV28 with TRBJ2-5; no clear D. The CDR3 length is 12 residues. Germline loops: CDR1 MDHEN, CDR2 SYDVKM. V was clipped by 4 bases and J by 4 bases, with 7 bases between them.

The chain uses TRBV19 and TRBJ2-4; TRBD2 might be the D (6 bases). V gave up 0 bases and J gave up 7 bases, with 13 bases separating them. This CDR3 region has 15 residues. The V gene's germline CDR1 is LNHDA and CDR2 SQIVND (reference sequence). The CDR3 reads CASSIDRGIGNIQYF. DNA for the CDR3: TGTGCCAGTAGTATAGACCGGGGGATTGGGAACATTCAGTACTTC.

The chain has TRBV9 and TRBJ1-1, with D unresolved. Germline values: CDR1 SGDLS, CDR2 YYNGEE. The CDR3 has 14 amino acids. The V and J ends lost 4 bases and 7 bases respectively, with 17 bases between them. The CDR3 DNA sequence: TGTGCCAGCAGCCCAGGAGGCAGCAGTTTTGAAGCTTTCTTT. This translates into CASSPGGSSFEAFF.

This clone came up once. The V gene is TRBV5-1, the J gene TRBJ2-3; 8 nucleotides agree with TRBD1. Looked up from germline, CDR1 is SGHRS and CDR2 is YFSETQ. This CDR3 spans 15 amino acids. Germline trimming cut 2 bases from V and 4 bases from J; bases unmatched to any gene: 6. In DNA form, the CDR3 reads TGCGCCAGCAGCTTACAGGGGGTCCCCTCAGATACGCAGTATTTT. This sequence encodes CASSLQGVPSDTQYF.

The rearrangement uses TRBV5-1 and TRBJ1-2; weak D call: TRBD1 (6 bases). V was shortened by 4 bases and J by 0 bases, with 13 bases between the two germline ends. The CDR3 consists of 15 residues. Germline CDR1 reads SGHRS; CDR2 reads YFSETQ. The CDR3 sequence: CASSPGQIANYGYTF. CDR3 nucleotides: TGCGCCAGCAGCCCCGGACAGATAGCTAACTATGGCTACACCTTC.

This clone was seen a single time. J is TRBJ1-1 and V is TRBV7-9, with 7 bases matching TRBD1. V lost 11 bases to trimming and J lost 11 bases; unmatched junction nucleotides: 14. Germline values: CDR1 SEHNR, CDR2 FQNEAQ (reference sequence). The CDR3 loop spans 12 amino acids. CDR3 loop: CAATGAWGEAFF. The DNA for the CDR3 is TGTGCCGCTACAGGGGCGTGGGGTGAGGCTTTCTTT.

This chain uses TRBV2 with TRBJ1-1; D is possibly TRBD1 (5 bases). The germline CDR1 and CDR2 sequences are SNHLY and FYNNEI. This CDR3 has 12 amino acids. The V gene lost 9 bases and the J gene lost 1 base, with 9 bases spanning the gap. The CDR3 reads CARGLQNTEAFF. For the CDR3, the DNA is TGTGCCAGGGGACTCCAGAACACTGAAGCTTTCTTT.